These T cell receptor beta chains were read from a single sample in a study of Ad26.COV2.S vaccination and SARS-CoV-2 variants. The data were produced by immunoSEQ multiplex PCR, yet TCRdb's version contains in-frame clones alone and is incomplete. The table lists fewer than 900,000 clones, 89% of them singletons. Sequenced material: peripheral blood, taken in a trial of Ad26.COV2.S vaccine versus placebo. These receptors were obtained from a person aged 18-60 years who received the Ad26.COV2.S COVID-19 vaccine or a placebo. CDR3s include the opening cysteine and the closing phenylalanine or tryptophan. D genes are given only for firm matches. Clone size appears in some rows only: once, few, many, or a class for an expanded clone.

>TRBJ2-5|-|-|TRBV4-3
CASSQGTAPQETQYF
TGCGCCAGCAGCCAAGGGACAGCGCCCCAAGAGACCCAGTACTTC
>TRBJ1-6|-|-|TRBV5-1
CASSNGQTNSPLHF
TGCGCCAGCAGCAATGGACAGACAAATTCACCCCTCCACTTT
>TRBJ2-7|-|-|TRBV10-1
CASSESRTTDEQYF
TGCGCCAGCAGTGAGTCCAGGACCACCGACGAGCAGTACTTC
>TRBJ1-5|TRBD1|-|TRBV18
CASSTRDSQPQHF
TGTGCCAGCTCAACCCGGGACAGCCAGCCCCAGCATTTT
>TRBJ2-1|-|-|TRBV19
CAARGFYNEQFF
TGTGCCGCTAGGGGGTTCTACAATGAGCAGTTCTTC
>TRBJ2-1|-|-|TRBV12-3/TRBV12-4
CASSQTPDEQFF
TGTGCCAGCAGTCAGACCCCCGATGAGCAGTTCTTC
>TRBJ2-2|TRBD2|-|TRBV19
CASSMGLAGGPTGELFF
TGTGCCAGTAGTATGGGACTAGCGGGAGGGCCGACCGGGGAGCTGTTTTTT
>TRBJ2-5|-|-|TRBV2
CASRIEGETQYF
TGTGCCAGCAGGATTGAGGGCGAGACCCAGTACTTC
>TRBJ2-7|-|-|TRBV19
CASSPRPRPVEQYF
TGTGCCAGTAGCCCTCGCCCCCGCCCCGTCGAGCAGTACTTC
>TRBJ2-3|TRBD1|-|TRBV9
CASSLSAGGFTDTQYF
TGTGCCAGCAGCCTCTCGGCAGGGGGTTTCACAGATACGCAGTATTTT
>TRBJ1-1|-|-|TRBV18
CASSPPGRMNTEAFF
TGTGCCAGCTCACCACCTGGCAGGATGAACACTGAAGCTTTCTTT
>TRBJ2-1|TRBD2|few|TRBV18
CASSPLAGENNEQFF
TGTGCCAGCTCACCCCTAGCGGGAGAAAACAATGAGCAGTTCTTC
>TRBJ1-2|-|few|TRBV6-5
CASAGWGAVGYTF
TGTGCCAGCGCGGGATGGGGCGCCGTTGGCTACACCTTC
>TRBJ1-4|-|-|TRBV6-1
CASSEQANEKLFF
TGTGCCAGCAGTGAACAGGCTAATGAAAAACTGTTTTTT